The TCR beta chain described here comes from a study of T-cell reconstitution after alpha-beta-depleted transplantation in children. Study conclusions and caveats: The main origin of T-cell counts and diversity one year after transplant was newly produced T cells.

Unique molecular identifiers were incorporated during preparation of the TCRbeta library. A single record per CDR3 protein comes from TCRdb applying MiXCR to the PCR reads. The sample records about 580,000 distinct CDR3 sequences, about 21% being singletons. There are 15 residues in the CDR3. Per germline, CDR1 MDHEN and CDR2 SYDVKM. V lost 5 bases and J lost 2, with 15 bases in between. Points on this clonotype: As yet, its antigen is unknown.

This receptor was obtained from a boy under two years old who had a stem cell transplant for acute myeloid leukemia, so the T cells may come from the graft donor. The sample in question was PBMCs, mostly from graft donor cells, obtained 360 days after TCRalphabeta/CD19-depleted stem cell transplant. V and J are TRBV28 and TRBJ2-5; D ambiguous. This chain's CDR3 is CASSLVSPPQETQYF. The CDR3, as DNA: TGTGCCAGCAGTCTCGTCAGTCCCCCTCAAGAGACCCAGTACTTC.